These 4 T cell receptor beta chains share one sample of origin, sequenced in a study of T-cell reconstitution after alpha-beta-depleted transplantation in children. A TCRbeta library incorporating unique molecular identifiers was prepared. TCRdb reanalysed the PCR reads using MiXCR and keeps one entry per CDR3 protein. The sample holds around 600,000 distinct CDR3 sequences; about 10% are singletons and the top ten take about 4.3%. The sequencing used PBMCs from the stem cell graft donor, collected from the stem cell graft. The source of these receptors is a human donor who donated a stem cell graft to a child with acute myeloid leukemia.

The chain joins TRBV15 to TRBJ1-1; maybe TRBD1 (6 bases). The V and J ends lost 4 bases and 5 bases respectively, with 11 bases between them. The CDR3 runs to 13 residues. Looked up from germline, CDR1 is LNHNV and CDR2 is YYDKDF (reference sequence). The CDR3 DNA reads as TGTGCCACCAGCACCCAGGGGCGGACTGAAGCTTTCTTT. It specifies CATSTQGRTEAFF.

For the CDR3, the DNA is TGTGCCTGGAGTGGGACCACGACGAACAGGGGGAACCCTAAGACAACCTACGAGCAGTACTTC. Translating it yields CAWSGTTTNRGNPKTTYEQYF. This chain joins TRBV30 and TRBJ2-7, with TRBD1 identical over 8 bases. The CDR3 is 21 amino acids. Germline V CDR1 and CDR2: GTSNPN, SVGIG (reference sequence). V shed 1 base, J shed 2 bases, and the junction held 25 bases outside the gene matches.

The genes are TRBV5-1 and TRBJ2-7; no firm D call. Trimming removed 0 bases from V and 2 bases from J, with 12 bases in between. The germline CDR1 and CDR2 sequences are SGHRS and YFSETQ. The CDR3 extends over 15 amino acids. CDR3 region: CASSLGSGPPYEQYF. In DNA form, the CDR3 reads TGCGCCAGCAGCTTGGGGTCCGGACCTCCCTACGAGCAGTACTTC. Looking up the rest from reference TRBV5-1 and TRBJ2-7 gives the full variable domain: KAGVTQTPRYLIKTRGQQVTLSCSPISGHRSVSWYQQTPGQGLQFLFEYFSETQRNKGNFPGRFSGRQFSNSRSEMNVSTLELGDSALYLCASSLGSGPPYEQYFGPGTRLTVT.

This clonotype was picked up many times. The rearrangement joins TRBV6-5 to TRBJ2-2; tentatively, D is TRBD1 (6 bases). CDR1 is MNHEY, CDR2 SVGAGI, per germline. The CDR3 covers 14 residues. Between the trimmed V and J ends, which lost 6 bases and 4 bases, there was a span of 12 bases. CDR3 amino acids: CASSRDRSTGELFF. The CDR3 DNA reads as TGTGCCAGCAGCCGCGACAGGAGCACCGGGGAGCTGTTTTTT.